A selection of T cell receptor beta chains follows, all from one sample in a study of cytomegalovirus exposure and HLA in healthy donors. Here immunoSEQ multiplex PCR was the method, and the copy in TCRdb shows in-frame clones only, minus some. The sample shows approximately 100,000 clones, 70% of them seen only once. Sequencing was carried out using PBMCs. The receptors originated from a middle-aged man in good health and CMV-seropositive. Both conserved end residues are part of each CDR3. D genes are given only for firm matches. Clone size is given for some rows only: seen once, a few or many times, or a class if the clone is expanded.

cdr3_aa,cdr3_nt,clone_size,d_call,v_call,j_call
CAISESGGSSPGELFF,TGTGCCATCAGTGAGTCAGGCGGGAGCAGTCCCGGGGAGCTGTTTTTT,few,TRBD2,TRBV10-3,TRBJ2-2
CASSLAGDTGELFF,TGCGCCAGCAGCTTGGCGGGAGACACCGGGGAGCTGTTTTTT,.,.,TRBV5-1,TRBJ2-2
CASSLASGYTEAFF,TGCGCCAGCAGCTTGGCCTCGGGTTACACTGAAGCTTTCTTT,.,.,TRBV5-1,TRBJ1-1
CASSSGRGHGYTF,TGTGCCAGCAGTTCGGGTAGGGGGCATGGCTACACCTTC,.,TRBD1,TRBV28,TRBJ1-2
CAISDGSGPQHF,TGTGCCATCAGTGATGGGAGTGGGCCCCAGCATTTT,.,.,TRBV10-3,TRBJ1-5
CASSIGAGTEQFF,TGTGCCAGTAGTATAGGGGCCGGGACAGAGCAGTTCTTC,.,.,TRBV19,TRBJ2-1
CASSLAGGNQETQYF,TGCGCCAGCAGCTTGGCTGGGGGCAATCAAGAGACCCAGTACTTC,.,.,TRBV5-1,TRBJ2-5
CAWSRDYAIYVYTF,TGTGCCTGGAGCCGGGACTACGCAATCTATGTCTACACCTTC,.,.,TRBV30,TRBJ1-2
CASSVRTSGASYNEQFF,TGTGCCAGCAGTGTACGGACTAGCGGGGCGTCCTACAATGAGCAGTTCTTC,.,TRBD2,TRBV6-1,TRBJ2-1
CSVVGGVADTQYF,TGCAGCGTTGTAGGGGGGGTAGCAGATACGCAGTATTTT,.,.,TRBV29-1,TRBJ2-3
CASSQGVGTEAFF,TGTGCCAGCAGCCAGGGGGTTGGCACTGAAGCTTTCTTT,.,TRBD1,TRBV6-6,TRBJ1-1
CSAGLARSTTEETQYF,TGCAGCGCTGGACTAGCGCGTTCGACTACCGAAGAGACCCAGTACTTC,.,TRBD2,TRBV29-1,TRBJ2-5
CASSDVAGSYQETQYF,TGTGCCAGCAGTGATGTAGCGGGGTCGTACCAAGAGACCCAGTACTTC,.,TRBD2,TRBV2,TRBJ2-5
CASSLSRGDTQYF,TGTGCCAGCAGCTTATCAAGAGGAGATACGCAGTATTTT,.,.,TRBV7-9,TRBJ2-3
CASSELGVSNYGYTF,TGTGCCAGCAGTGAGTTGGGAGTATCTAACTATGGCTACACCTTC,.,.,TRBV2,TRBJ1-2
CASSPIYRGNTEAFF,TGTGCCAGCAGTCCGATTTACAGGGGTAACACTGAAGCTTTCTTT,.,TRBD1,TRBV27,TRBJ1-1
CASSDAGGNQPQHF,TGTGCCAGCAGTGACGCAGGGGGCAATCAGCCCCAGCATTTT,.,.,TRBV2,TRBJ1-5
CASSLASGTGELFF,TGTGCCAGCAGTTTGGCTAGTGGCACCGGGGAGCTGTTTTTT,.,.,TRBV27,TRBJ2-2
CASSTSGSRYEQYF,TGTGCCAGCAGTACTAGCGGGAGTCGGTACGAGCAGTACTTC,few,TRBD2,TRBV28,TRBJ2-7
CASREALGEAYEQYF,TGTGCCAGCAGAGAAGCCTTAGGGGAGGCCTACGAGCAGTACTTC,.,.,TRBV6-1,TRBJ2-7
CASSWRHSSGNTIYF,TGTGCCAGCAGTTGGCGACACAGCTCTGGAAACACCATATATTTT,many,.,TRBV6-5,TRBJ1-3
CASSSGFDIQYF,TGCGCCAGCAGCTCAGGGTTTGACATTCAGTACTTC,.,.,TRBV5-1,TRBJ2-4
CASTGTGSYNEQFF,TGTGCCAGCACCGGGACTGGTTCCTACAATGAGCAGTTCTTC,.,.,TRBV6-5,TRBJ2-1
CASSLTSGSYEQYF,TGTGCCAGCAGTTTGACTAGCGGCTCCTACGAGCAGTACTTC,.,TRBD2,TRBV27,TRBJ2-7
CASSLWAGRGEKLFF,TGCGCCAGCAGCTTGTGGGCCGGCCGGGGTGAAAAACTGTTTTTT,.,.,TRBV5-1,TRBJ1-4
CASSSPRGTSGKLGYEQFF,TGTGCCAGCAGTTCCCCCCGCGGGACTAGCGGGAAATTGGGCTATGAGCAGTTCTTC,.,TRBD2,TRBV27,TRBJ2-1
CASSWPDREVQYF,TGTGCCAGCAGCTGGCCGGACAGGGAGGTGCAGTACTTC,.,TRBD1,TRBV5-4,TRBJ2-7